This T cell receptor beta chain stems from a study of blood T cell repertoires in COVID-19. About the research overall: There were acute and convalescent COVID-19 samples, and they came from the United States, Italy and Spain. The analysed material was cDNA or gDNA that came from T cells, B-cell-depleted T cells, or PBMCs.

This clone has a single count. The CDR3 is 19 amino acids. CDR1 and CDR2 (germline): MRHNA, SNTAGT. V lost 8 bases and J lost 0; bases outside the gene matches: 19. As originally analysed: Reference gene primer amplification in the assay estimated nucleated cell counts. Here immunoSEQ multiplex PCR was the method, and the copy in TCRdb shows in-frame clones only, minus some. D and trimming were read from the DNA, whereas the V and J calls and clone size are those reported in that table. The sample shows fewer than 300,000 clones, over 65% of them seen only once. The sequence derives from a woman aged 70-85 years with active or convalescent COVID-19. The gene calls are TRBV6-4 and TRBJ2-1; 7 bases align to TRBD2. Sequenced material: peripheral blood. CDR3 bases: TGTGCCAGCGGCCTACAAAGCGGGGACGGCCTGAGCTCCTACAATGAGCAGTTCTTC. It codes for CASGLQSGDGLSSYNEQFF.